The 21 T cell receptor beta chains listed next were all sequenced from one sample in a study of blood T cell repertoires in COVID-19. TCRdb's copy holds only in-frame clones and misses some; the assay was immunoSEQ multiplex PCR. The sample consists of 200,000 to 250,000 clones, approximately 84% of them appearing once. Sequenced input: peripheral blood. These receptors all come from a man aged 35 to 55 with acute or convalescent COVID-19.

This chain links TRBV19 with TRBJ1-1, with 7 bases lining up with TRBD1. V was pared by 8 bases and J by 1 base, with 10 bases of the junction left unmatched. The germline V gene encodes CDR1 LNHDA and CDR2 SQIVND (reference sequence). The CDR3 contains 15 residues. The CDR3 protein is CASLSTRQGNTEAFF. The CDR3 DNA sequence: TGTGCCAGTCTCTCCACTCGACAGGGGAACACTGAAGCTTTCTTT.

The chain has TRBV3-1 (or the pseudogene TRBV3-2) and TRBJ2-7; TRBD1 agrees at 7 bases. Germline CDR1 reads LGHDT; CDR2 reads YNNKEL (reference sequence). The CDR3 length is 15 residues. V lost 1 base and J lost 5; bases outside the gene matches: 8. The CDR3 nucleotides are TGTGCCAGCAGCCAAGCCGACAGGGTTGAAAACGAGCAGTACTTC. Its protein is CASSQADRVENEQYF.

This sequence joins TRBV19 and TRBJ1-4; no reliable D call. V was cut by 8 bases and J by 8 bases, with 18 bases left in between. Germline CDR1 is LNHDA and CDR2 is SQIVND (reference sequence). This CDR3 has 14 residues. The CDR3 nucleotides read TGTGCCAGTCGGGAGGGAGGGCTTCGGGAAAAACTGTTTTTT. It encodes CASREGGLREKLFF.

This chain connects TRBV6-5 to TRBJ1-2; 9 bases are shared with TRBD1. The CDR3 is 15 amino acids. Losses at the gene ends were 6 bases for V and 8 bases for J; bases not matched to a gene: 13. The germline V gene encodes CDR1 MNHEY and CDR2 SVGAGI. The DNA of the CDR3 is TGTGCCAGCAGGCCCCCGGGACAGGGAAGAGACGGCTACACCTTC. Translation: CASRPPGQGRDGYTF.

V usage is TRBV19 and J usage is TRBJ1-5; 10 bases line up with TRBD1. Germline V gene data show CDR1 as LNHDA and CDR2 as SQIVND (reference sequence). The V and J ends lost 10 bases and 5 bases, in that order; junction bases with no gene match: 8. CDR3 length: 14 residues. The CDR3 is CATTDRGGYQPQHF. The CDR3 coding sequence is TGTGCCACCACGGACAGGGGGGGTTATCAGCCCCAGCATTTT.

The sample holds one count of this clone. The chain is built from TRBV29-1 and TRBJ2-1; 8 bases are a match to TRBD2. The CDR3 loop spans 15 amino acids. The V and J ends lost 0 bases and 2 bases, in that order; junction bases with no gene match: 3. Looked up from germline, CDR1 is SQVTM and CDR2 is ANQGSEA. CDR3 loop: CSVEEVSGAYNEQFF. The DNA of the CDR3 is TGCAGCGTTGAAGAGGTTAGCGGGGCCTACAATGAGCAGTTCTTC.

This chain joins TRBV2 and TRBJ1-2, with D possibly TRBD1 on 5 matching bases. Trimming left V 6 bases short and J 5 bases short, with 10 bases between. Per the germline V gene, CDR1 is SNHLY and CDR2 is FYNNEI. The length of the CDR3 is 12 residues. The chain's CDR3 is CASRDSSYGYTF. The CDR3 region has the DNA TGTGCCAGCAGAGACAGCAGTTATGGCTACACCTTC.

The V gene is TRBV10-3, the J gene TRBJ2-3, with 9 bases identical to TRBD1. The germline gives CDR1 ENHRY, CDR2 SYGVKD. There are 15 residues in the CDR3. V trimming: 6 bases; J trimming: 3 bases; junction bases outside the gene matches: 7. DNA of the CDR3: TGTGCCATCAGCCCCCCGGGACAGGGTACAGATACGCAGTATTTT. This translates into CAISPPGQGTDTQYF.

This clone was observed a single time. The chain joins TRBV28 to TRBJ2-7, with a possible D match to TRBD1 (6 bases). CDR3 length: 15 amino acids. Germline CDR1 MDHEN, CDR2 SYDVKM. V shed 3 bases and J shed 5 bases, with 17 bases lying between them. CDR3 coding DNA: TGTGCCAGCAGTTTGTCCCCCGGGCAGGGGCACGAGCAGTACTTC. Its translation is CASSLSPGQGHEQYF.

This chain joins TRBV6-5 and TRBJ1-6; D may be TRBD1 (5 bases). V shed 8 bases and J shed 13 bases, with 18 bases lying between them. Germline-derived CDR1 and CDR2 are MNHEY and SVGAGI. The CDR3 contains 13 residues. The CDR3 loop reads CASGRKRGTPLHF. CDR3 nucleotides: TGTGCCAGCGGAAGGAAAAGGGGTACCCCCCTCCACTTT.

This clone was seen only once. The chain's CDR3 is CSADRGDLFF. The CDR3 DNA reads TGCAGCGCAGACAGGGGGGACCTGTTTTTT. V and J are TRBV29-1 and TRBJ1-4, with TRBD1 matching over 9 bases. The CDR3 contains 10 residues. V lost 7 bases to trimming and J lost 14 bases; unmatched junction nucleotides: 5. Germline CDR1 SQVTM, CDR2 ANQGSEA.

In its sample, this clone was seen a few times. The chain links TRBV6-2 or TRBV6-3 to TRBJ2-1, with D tentatively TRBD1 (8 bases). Germline CDR1 MNHEY, CDR2 SVGEGT. This CDR3 region has 19 residues. V dropped 2 bases and J dropped 8 bases, with 28 bases sitting between them. The CDR3 protein is CASSYTGGGRGRGNDEQFF. DNA for the CDR3: TGTGCCAGCAGTTACACAGGGGGTGGGAGGGGGCGCGGGAATGATGAGCAGTTCTTC.

V usage is TRBV12-3 or TRBV12-4 and J usage is TRBJ2-7; TRBD1 is a possible D gene (6 bases). Trimming took 5 bases from V and 3 from J, leaving 11 bases between them. This CDR3 is built from 13 residues. The CDR3 sequence is CASSPRTVYEQYF. In DNA, the CDR3 is TGTGCCAGCAGTCCCCGGACAGTCTACGAGCAGTACTTC.

The table lists this clone with a few counts. CDR3 loop: CASSLGGGIYTF. CDR3 sequence (DNA): TGTGCCAGCAGCTTAGGAGGCGGCATCTACACCTTC. The chain uses TRBV7-3 and TRBJ1-2; the D is unclear. The germline V gene has CDR1 SGHTA and CDR2 FQGTGA. This CDR3 comprises 12 residues. Trimming took 2 bases from V and 10 from J, leaving 11 bases between them.

The chain joins TRBV19 to TRBJ2-7, with 7 bases that match TRBD1. Germline V CDR1 and CDR2: LNHDA, SQIVND (reference sequence). J was trimmed by 7 bases and V by 4 bases; bases with no gene match: 7. CDR3 size: 13 residues. DNA of the CDR3: TGTGCCAGTAGTACGACAGGGCCAGGGGAGCAGTACTTC. Translating gives CASSTTGPGEQYF.

The V call is TRBV5-1, the J call TRBJ1-1; perhaps TRBD1 as D (6 bases). This CDR3 has 15 residues. The germline V gene encodes CDR1 SGHRS and CDR2 YFSETQ. V was cut by 4 bases and J by 3 bases, with 16 bases left in between. Here the CDR3 reads CASSPRGSGDTEAFF. CDR3 in DNA: TGCGCCAGCAGCCCGAGGGGGTCCGGTGACACTGAAGCTTTCTTT.

This chain joins TRBV9 and TRBJ2-2, with TRBD2 as a possible D gene (6 bases). The V end lost 1 base, the J end lost 8 bases, and 12 bases lay between the germline ends. This CDR3 is built from 14 residues. Germline loops: CDR1 SGDLS, CDR2 YYNGEE. The CDR3 nucleotides read TGTGCCAGCAGCGTATGGAGGGATTTAGGGGAGCTGTTTTTT. It translates to CASSVWRDLGELFF. Full variable domain (remainder filled in from reference TRBV9 and TRBJ2-2): DSGVTQTPKHLITATGQRVTLRCSPRSGDLSVYWYQQSLDQGLQFLIQYYNGEERAKGNILERFSAQQFPDLHSELNLSSLELGDSALYFCASSVWRDLGELFFGEGSRLTVL.

This rearrangement joins TRBV12-3 or TRBV12-4 to TRBJ1-2, with D tentatively TRBD1 (6 bases). V lost 10 bases and J 6 bases, leaving 18 bases between the germline ends. The CDR3 has 13 amino acids. CDR3 DNA sequence: TGTGCCACCTTCTTGACAGGCGTAAATGGCTACACCTTC. Protein: CATFLTGVNGYTF.

V is TRBV2 and J is TRBJ1-5; weak D call: TRBD1 (6 bases). CDR3 length: 12 residues. Trimming pared 6 bases from V and 12 bases from J, leaving 15 bases between. The germline V gene encodes CDR1 SNHLY and CDR2 FYNNEI. CDR3 in DNA: TGTGCCAGCAGCCGGGACATTGGCCTCCAGCATTTT. This codes for CASSRDIGLQHF.

This chain uses TRBV5-6 with TRBJ2-4; a weak D match, TRBD2 (6 bases). There are 18 residues in the CDR3. Trimming took 4 bases from V and 0 from J, leaving 20 bases between them. The germline gives CDR1 SGHDT, CDR2 YYEEEE. CDR3 nucleotide sequence: TGTGCCAGCAGCCCTGATCTCGGCGGGGCTCTAGCCAAAAACATTCAGTACTTC. It translates to CASSPDLGGALAKNIQYF.

The V call is TRBV27, the J call TRBJ1-2; D is perhaps TRBD1 (6 bases). From germline, CDR1 is MNHEY and CDR2 SMNVEV (reference sequence). With 0 bases removed from V and 7 bases from J, the gap between germline ends came to 12 bases. The CDR3 runs to 14 residues. For the CDR3, the DNA is TGTGCCAGCAGTTTATCGTCAGGGGTGGGTGGCTACACCTTC. Protein product: CASSLSSGVGGYTF.